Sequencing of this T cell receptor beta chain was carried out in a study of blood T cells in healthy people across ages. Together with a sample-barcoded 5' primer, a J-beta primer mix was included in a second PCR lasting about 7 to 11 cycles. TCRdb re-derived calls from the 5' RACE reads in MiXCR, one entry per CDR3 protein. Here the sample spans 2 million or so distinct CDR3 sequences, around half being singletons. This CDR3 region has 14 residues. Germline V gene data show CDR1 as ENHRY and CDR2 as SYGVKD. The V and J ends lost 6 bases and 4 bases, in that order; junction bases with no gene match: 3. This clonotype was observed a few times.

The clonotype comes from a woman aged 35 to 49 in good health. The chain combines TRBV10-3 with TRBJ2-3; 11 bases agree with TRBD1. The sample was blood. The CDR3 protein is CAISPGQGADTQYF. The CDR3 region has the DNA TGTGCCATCAGCCCGGGACAGGGGGCAGATACGCAGTATTTT.